This passage covers 10 T cell receptor beta chains from one sample sequenced in a study of control samples from healthy donors and cancer patients. Using immunoSEQ multiplex PCR, the repertoire was profiled, and TCRdb retains in-frame clones only, with some absent. The sample includes about 65,000 clones, 90% seen only once; the top ten take 0.95% to 1.5%. Sequencing used PBMCs. These receptors all stem from a woman aged 45-65 years with colorectal cancer.

The chain has TRBV2 and TRBJ2-2; TRBD2 might be the D (7 bases). Trimming shortened V by 7 bases and J by 5 bases, and 11 bases separated the two germline ends. Germline-derived CDR1 and CDR2 are SNHLY and FYNNEI. The CDR3 covers 13 residues. This CDR3 is CASTQGGTGELFF. CDR3 nucleotide sequence: TGTGCCAGCACACAGGGAGGGACCGGGGAGCTGTTTTTT.

The chain couples TRBV12-3 or TRBV12-4 to TRBJ1-5; D gene ambiguous. V lost 5 bases to trimming and J lost 7 bases, with 9 bases between them. The CDR3 runs to 12 residues. The CDR3 DNA reads TGTGCCAGCAGTATGGGTCGACAGCCCCAGCATTTT. It yields the protein CASSMGRQPQHF.

The gene calls are TRBV11-2 and TRBJ2-2; weak D call: TRBD2 (6 bases). V lost 6 bases and J 7 bases, leaving 21 bases between the germline ends. The CDR3 sequence is 16 residues long. Germline V lookup: CDR1 SGHAT, CDR2 FQNNGV. CDR3 nucleotides: TGTGCCAGCAGATCACCGGGTGGTAGCGGAAACGGGGAGCTGTTTTTT. Translating it yields CASRSPGGSGNGELFF.

The rearrangement joins TRBV30 to TRBJ1-1, with D uncertain. This CDR3 is 15 amino acids long. The germline V gene has CDR1 GTSNPN and CDR2 SVGIG (reference sequence). Trimming removed 0 bases at V and 0 bases at J, with 11 bases between. The CDR3 reads CAWSVPGVLNTEAFF. CDR3 DNA: TGTGCCTGGAGTGTACCCGGGGTTCTGAACACTGAAGCTTTCTTT. Filled out from reference TRBV30 and TRBJ1-1, the complete variable domain reads SQTIHQWPATLVQPVGSPLSLECTVEGTSNPNLYWYRQAAGRGLQLLFYSVGIGQISSEVPQNLSASRPQDRQFILSSKKLLLSDSGFYLCAWSVPGVLNTEAFFGQGTRLTVV.

The rearrangement uses TRBV5-1 and TRBJ2-2; D remains unclear. Trimming pared 0 bases from V and 6 bases from J, leaving 12 bases between. In germline, CDR1 is SGHRS, CDR2 YFSETQ. The CDR3 length is 15 residues. CDR3 nucleotides: TGCGCCAGCAGCTTGGTTCTATCTGGGGCCGGGGAGCTGTTTTTT. Translating gives CASSLVLSGAGELFF.

This clone came up once. CDR3 sequence: CASNLGGYYQPQHF. The CDR3, as DNA: TGTGCCAGCAACTTAGGGGGTTATTATCAGCCCCAGCATTTT. The rearrangement joins TRBV6-6 to TRBJ1-5, with D perhaps matching TRBD1 (6 bases). Trimming stripped 7 bases from V and 5 bases from J, with 15 bases between. The CDR3 covers 14 residues. CDR1 is MNHNY and CDR2 is SVGAGI in the germline V gene (reference sequence).

The chain joins TRBV4-2 to TRBJ1-6; possible D gene TRBD1, 6 bases. CDR3 length: 15 amino acids. Between the trimmed V and J ends, which lost 1 base and 10 bases, there was a span of 14 bases. CDR1 is LGHNA and CDR2 is YNFKEQ in the germline V gene. CDR3 protein: CASSQGYGQPSPLHF. The CDR3 nucleotides read TGTGCCAGCAGCCAAGGCTACGGACAGCCGTCACCCCTCCACTTT.

The chain employs TRBV13 and TRBJ1-4, with 7 bases that match TRBD1. V shed 5 bases, J shed 3 bases, and the junction held 9 bases outside the gene matches. Germline V lookup: CDR1 PRHDT, CDR2 FYEKMQ (reference sequence). The CDR3 runs to 16 residues. The CDR3: CASSPQGGRANEKLFF. The CDR3 DNA reads TGTGCCAGCAGCCCCCAGGGGGGGCGAGCTAATGAAAAACTGTTTTTT.

The V gene is TRBV30, the J gene TRBJ2-7, with 8 bases aligning to TRBD2. Germline V lookup: CDR1 GTSNPN, CDR2 SVGIG (reference sequence). After removal of 3 bases from V and 0 bases from J, the junction contained 1 base not matched to a gene. The CDR3 length is 13 residues. This chain's CDR3 is CAWRRGGSYEQYF. The CDR3, as DNA: TGTGCCTGGAGACGGGGGGGCTCCTACGAGCAGTACTTC.

CDR3: CASSLQEGYEQYF. CDR3 bases: TGTGCCAGCAGTCTTCAAGAGGGCTACGAGCAGTACTTC. V gene TRBV27 combines with J gene TRBJ2-7, with D possibly TRBD2 on 5 matching bases. The ends were cut back, 5 bases at V and 3 bases at J, with 11 bases in the middle. CDR3 length: 13 residues. Looked up from germline, CDR1 is MNHEY and CDR2 is SMNVEV (reference sequence).